These 30 T cell receptor beta chains were sequenced from one sample in a study of cytomegalovirus exposure and HLA in healthy donors. This PCR relied on a set of 60 Vbeta primers and 13 Jbeta primers. Here immunoSEQ multiplex PCR was the method, and the copy in TCRdb shows in-frame clones only, minus some. The table lists around 78,000 clones, around 82% of them singletons. Material for sequencing was PBMCs. The receptors originated from a male donor in good health and CMV-seronegative.

The genes are TRBV7-8 and TRBJ1-1; D perhaps matches TRBD1 (6 bases). Germline V gives CDR1 SGHVS, CDR2 FQNEAQ. V was shortened by 0 bases and J by 3 bases, with 8 bases between the two germline ends. The CDR3 spans 14 residues. DNA for the CDR3: TGTGCCAGCAGCTTAGCAGGACAGTACACTGAAGCTTTCTTT. Translation gives CASSLAGQYTEAFF.

V gene TRBV10-3 combines with J gene TRBJ2-2; 7 bases are shared with TRBD2. Germline CDR1 reads ENHRY; CDR2 reads SYGVKD. The CDR3 is made up of 17 amino acids. Losses at the gene ends were 7 bases for V and 1 base for J; bases not matched to a gene: 12. This chain's CDR3 is CAINRGGRERNTGELFF. CDR3 DNA sequence: TGTGCCATCAACAGAGGTGGGCGGGAGAGGAACACCGGGGAGCTGTTTTTT.

The V and J genes are TRBV28 and TRBJ1-3, with TRBD1 matching 7 bases. The germline V gene has CDR1 MDHEN and CDR2 SYDVKM. This CDR3 contains 14 residues. V was pared by 3 bases and J by 6 bases, with 5 bases of the junction left unmatched. The CDR3 spells CASSFSGGTNTIYF. The CDR3, as DNA: TGTGCCAGCAGTTTCTCAGGGGGGACAAACACCATATATTTT. Supplemented by reference TRBV28 and TRBJ1-3, the full variable domain reads DVKVTQSSRYLVKRTGEKVFLECVQDMDHENMFWYRQDPGLGLRLIYFSYDVKMKEKGDIPEGYSVSREKKERFSLILESASTNQTSMYLCASSFSGGTNTIYFGEGSWLTVV.

In the case of this clone: Other DNA sequences of this sample code for an identical CDR3. This rearrangement joins TRBV28 to TRBJ1-1, with D perhaps TRBD1 (6 bases). The CDR3 length is 14 residues. Deletions cut 6 bases from V and 5 bases from J, with 16 bases between. Germline V CDR1 and CDR2: MDHEN, SYDVKM. The CDR3 DNA reads TGTGCCAGCAGGCGTAGGACAGCTTCTACTGAAGCTTTCTTT. This codes for CASRRRTASTEAFF.

The chain recombines TRBV14 with TRBJ2-1; D unclear. Germline V gene data show CDR1 as SGHDN and CDR2 as FVKESK. The V and J ends lost 1 base and 9 bases respectively, with 10 bases between them. The CDR3 totals 13 residues. This chain's CDR3 is CASSQVAKGEQFF. The CDR3, as DNA: TGTGCCAGCAGCCAAGTAGCCAAAGGTGAGCAGTTCTTC.

J is TRBJ2-5 and V is TRBV4-1; D is possibly TRBD1 (6 bases). The end of the DNA is better explained by TRBJ2-7, so the J call may be wrong. Germline CDR1 is MGHRA and CDR2 is YSYEKL. The CDR3 is made up of 14 amino acids. CDR3 sequence reads: CASSPTGIGYEQYF. For the CDR3, the DNA is TGCGCCAGCAGCCCCACAGGGATCGGCTACGAGCAGTACTTC.

The V gene is TRBV6-5, the J gene TRBJ2-1; 7 positions match TRBD2. With 7 bases clipped from V and 7 bases from J, the junction kept 7 bases outside the gene matches. Germline V gives CDR1 MNHEY, CDR2 SVGAGI. CDR3 length equals 13 residues. The CDR3 bases are TGTGCCAGCAATGGCGGGAGATGGAATGAGCAGTTCTTC. Encoded protein: CASNGGRWNEQFF.

This clone was detected only a few times. The gene calls are TRBV19 and TRBJ1-2, with 8 bases identical to TRBD1. Germline V gene lookup returns CDR1 LNHDA and CDR2 SQIVND (reference sequence). This CDR3 is 12 amino acids long. Trimming took 7 bases from V and 7 from J; bases not matched to a gene: 5. In nucleotides, the CDR3 is TGTGCCAGTACCGGACAGGGTAGTGGCTACACCTTC. It translates to CASTGQGSGYTF. The whole variable domain, remainder taken from reference TRBV19 and TRBJ1-2, is DGGITQSPKYLFRKEGQNVTLSCEQNLNHDAMYWYRQDPGQGLRLIYYSQIVNDFQKGDIAEGYSVSREKKESFPLTVTSAQKNPTAFYLCASTGQGSGYTFGSGTRLTVV.

The V and J genes are TRBV28 and TRBJ1-2; 7 bases fit TRBD1. This CDR3 has 15 amino acids. Trimming cost V 6 bases and J 6 bases; bases outside gene matches: 13. Germline V gene data show CDR1 as MDHEN and CDR2 as SYDVKM. The CDR3 sequence: CASRESGGQENGYTF. CDR3 nucleotide sequence: TGTGCCAGCAGAGAGAGTGGTGGACAGGAAAATGGCTACACCTTC.

The chain has TRBV27 and TRBJ2-7; no firm D call. CDR3 length: 12 residues. The germline CDR1 and CDR2 sequences are MNHEY and SMNVEV (reference sequence). Between the trimmed V and J ends, which lost 3 bases and 3 bases, there was a span of 6 bases. The CDR3 protein is CASSFVGYEQYF. The CDR3 DNA is TGTGCCAGCAGTTTTGTCGGCTACGAGCAGTACTTC.

This clone was recorded a few times. This sequence joins TRBV19 and TRBJ2-5, with D perhaps assigned TRBD1 or TRBD2 (5 bases each). The closer fit of TRBJ2-7 to the DNA end suggests the J call may be wrong. Germline lookup yields CDR1 LNHDA and CDR2 SQIVND (reference sequence). The CDR3 extends over 15 amino acids. CDR3 sequence: CASSKNRIGGYEQYF. The CDR3 DNA reads as TGTGCCAGTAGTAAAAACCGGATTGGGGGCTACGAGCAGTACTTC.

The chain couples TRBV4-2 to TRBJ2-7, with 7 nucleotides matching TRBD2. The CDR3 is 15 amino acids. Losses at the gene ends were 4 bases for V and 1 base for J; bases not matched to a gene: 7. Germline-derived CDR1 and CDR2 are LGHNA and YNFKEQ. CDR3 region: CASSPQAGESYEQYF. DNA for the CDR3: TGTGCCAGCAGCCCTCAGGCGGGAGAATCCTACGAGCAGTACTTC.

The V and J genes are TRBV9 and TRBJ2-4, with 9 bases identical to TRBD2. CDR3 length: 15 residues. Germline V gene lookup returns CDR1 SGDLS and CDR2 YYNGEE. Trimming at V came to 2 bases and at J to 6 bases, leaving 6 bases not matched to a gene. CDR3: CASSVVAGARNIQYF. The CDR3 DNA reads as TGTGCCAGCAGCGTTGTAGCGGGAGCACGAAACATTCAGTACTTC.

A few counts support this clone. The chain recombines TRBV7-6 with TRBJ1-1; D is ambiguous. Trimming stripped 5 bases from V and 0 bases from J, with 16 bases between. This CDR3 comprises 16 residues. The germline gives CDR1 SGHVS, CDR2 FNYEAQ. In DNA form, the CDR3 reads TGTGCCAGCAGCATCGAACGACCGGGAATGAACACTGAAGCTTTCTTT. Its translation is CASSIERPGMNTEAFF. Variable domain in full (rest from reference TRBV7-6 and TRBJ1-1): GAGVSQSPRYKVTKRGQDVALRCDPISGHVSLYWYRQALGQGPEFLTYFNYEAQQDKSGLPNDRFSAERPEGSISTLTIQRTEQRDSAMYRCASSIERPGMNTEAFFGQGTRLTVV.

V is TRBV30 and J is TRBJ2-1; D may be TRBD2 (5 bases). The germline V gene has CDR1 GTSNPN and CDR2 SVGIG (reference sequence). The CDR3 loop spans 17 amino acids. With 0 bases removed from V and 1 base from J, the gap between germline ends came to 16 bases. In nucleotides, the CDR3 is TGTGCCTGGAGTGTATATATGGTCGGGGTGTCCTACAATGAGCAGTTCTTC. Protein product: CAWSVYMVGVSYNEQFF.

The chain couples TRBV7-9 to TRBJ2-7; maybe TRBD2 (7 bases). Trimming left V 6 bases short and J 7 bases short, with 22 bases between. This CDR3 has 15 residues. Germline values: CDR1 SEHNR, CDR2 FQNEAQ (reference sequence). The CDR3, as DNA: TGTGCCAGCAGTCCACGAGGAGGGGGGGCCGATGAGCAGTACTTC. Amino acids: CASSPRGGGADEQYF.

This clone has only one observation. This sequence joins TRBV29-1 and TRBJ1-2; 11 bases align to TRBD1. Losses at the gene ends were 3 bases for V and 4 bases for J; bases not matched to a gene: 7. Germline lookup yields CDR1 SQVTM and CDR2 ANQGSEA. This CDR3 region has 15 residues. The CDR3 protein is CSVDMGTGGGYGYTF. CDR3 DNA sequence: TGCAGCGTTGATATGGGGACAGGGGGAGGCTATGGCTACACCTTC.

The rearrangement links TRBV4-1 to TRBJ2-7; D gene uncertain. Germline V gene lookup returns CDR1 MGHRA and CDR2 YSYEKL. The CDR3 runs 16 residues. V dropped 1 base and J dropped 3 bases, with 16 bases sitting between them. In DNA, the CDR3 is TGCGCCAGCAGCCAAGTCCCAGCGCTAACGGTCTACGAGCAGTACTTC. Encoded protein: CASSQVPALTVYEQYF.

This chain connects TRBV4-3 to TRBJ1-2; 7 bases fit TRBD1. Germline V lookup: CDR1 LGHNA, CDR2 YSLEER. The CDR3 has 16 residues. Trimming removed 4 bases from V and 4 bases from J; junction bases left unmatched: 12. CDR3 protein: CASSPSTGQASYGYTF. CDR3 coding DNA: TGCGCCAGCAGCCCGAGTACCGGACAGGCGAGCTATGGCTACACCTTC.

The chain uses TRBV4-2 and TRBJ1-1; 7 bases map to TRBD1. The germline V gene encodes CDR1 LGHNA and CDR2 YNFKEQ. This CDR3 is built from 15 residues. V lost 1 base to trimming and J lost 5 bases; unmatched junction nucleotides: 7. As DNA, the CDR3 is TGTGCCAGCAGCCAAGGAACAGGGGCGAATACTGAAGCTTTCTTT. Translation gives CASSQGTGANTEAFF.

This sequence joins TRBV5-1 and TRBJ1-1, with 7 bases matching TRBD1. Trimming cost V 0 bases and J 1 base; bases outside gene matches: 6. In germline, CDR1 is SGHRS, CDR2 YFSETQ. The CDR3 has 16 residues. The CDR3 reads CASSLVVRGPNTEAFF. The DNA of the CDR3 is TGCGCCAGCAGCTTGGTGGTTAGGGGGCCGAACACTGAAGCTTTCTTT.

CDR3 in DNA: TGTGCCAGTAGTATGAATAGCGTAACTAGCACAGATACGCAGTATTTT. This translates into CASSMNSVTSTDTQYF. The chain combines TRBV19 with TRBJ2-3, with a tentative D call TRBD2 (5 bases). The V and J ends lost 3 bases and 0 bases respectively, with 13 bases between them. The CDR3 runs to 16 residues. CDR1 LNHDA and CDR2 SQIVND come from the germline V gene (reference sequence).

The CDR3 region is CASSPGQGATQYF. The CDR3 nucleotides are TGTGCCAGCAGCCCTGGACAGGGGGCGACCCAGTACTTC. The V and J genes are TRBV7-3 and TRBJ2-5, with TRBD1 matching over 11 bases. This CDR3 spans 13 amino acids. The germline V gene encodes CDR1 SGHTA and CDR2 FQGTGA. V dropped 5 bases and J dropped 7; count of bases not matched to a gene: 3.

The chain links TRBV27 to TRBJ2-1, with TRBD2 matching 10 bases. This CDR3 comprises 19 residues. V lost 4 bases and J lost 6; bases outside the gene matches: 18. CDR1 and CDR2 from the germline V gene are MNHEY and SMNVEV (reference sequence). CDR3 amino acids: CASSSPRRLAGVRGNEQFF. The CDR3, as DNA: TGTGCCAGCAGTTCCCCCCGCCGGCTAGCGGGGGTTCGGGGCAATGAGCAGTTCTTC.

The chain couples TRBV7-9 to TRBJ2-6, with unresolved D. CDR3 length: 14 amino acids. Per the germline V gene, CDR1 is SEHNR and CDR2 is FQNEAQ (reference sequence). V was pared by 4 bases and J by 4 bases, with 8 bases between. The CDR3, as DNA: TGTGCCAGCAGCTCAGGCGTAGGGGCCAACGTCCTGACTTTC. Protein product: CASSSGVGANVLTF.

The table lists this clone with a count of one. The chain couples TRBV6-5 to TRBJ1-1; 9 bases map to TRBD1. Germline values: CDR1 MNHEY, CDR2 SVGAGI. The CDR3 length is 14 residues. With V trimmed by 6 bases and J by 5 bases, 7 bases remained unmatched. The CDR3 nucleotides are TGTGCCAGCAGACTAGGGACAGGGATAACTGAAGCTTTCTTT. Translation: CASRLGTGITEAFF.

V is TRBV18 and J is TRBJ2-1, with 8 bases that match TRBD1. Germline-derived CDR1 and CDR2 are KGHSH and LQKENI. The CDR3 has 15 residues. Unmatched junction bases numbered 4, after V lost 2 bases and J lost 4 bases. CDR3 in DNA: TGTGCCAGCTCACCAACGACAGGGGCATACAATGAGCAGTTCTTC. Amino acid sequence: CASSPTTGAYNEQFF.

The rearrangement uses TRBV27 and TRBJ2-2; D is possibly TRBD2 (5 bases). Germline CDR1 is MNHEY and CDR2 is SMNVEV (reference sequence). CDR3 length equals 13 residues. Trimming shortened V by 4 bases and J by 3 bases, and 6 bases separated the two germline ends. The CDR3 region has the DNA TGTGCCAGCAGTTACGGGGACACCGGGGAGCTGTTTTTT. Translation gives CASSYGDTGELFF.

The genes are TRBV30 and TRBJ2-1; maybe TRBD2 (6 bases). The CDR3 loop spans 16 amino acids. Trimming pared 4 bases from V and 3 bases from J, leaving 19 bases between. CDR1 is GTSNPN, CDR2 SVGIG, per germline (reference sequence). The CDR3 nucleotides read TGTGCCTGGACGGAGGCGGGACCCCTAAACTACAATGAGCAGTTCTTC. It specifies CAWTEAGPLNYNEQFF.

The table lists this clone with a few counts. The CDR3 nucleotides read TGTGCCAGCAGCCGGGACAGTCCTCACGGCTACACCTTC. Its protein product is CASSRDSPHGYTF. The chain links TRBV5-4 to TRBJ1-2, with 7 bases that match TRBD1. J was trimmed by 8 bases and V by 4 bases; bases with no gene match: 8. The germline gives CDR1 SGHNT, CDR2 YYREEE (reference sequence). The CDR3 extends over 13 amino acids.